This T cell receptor beta chain was found in a study of prognosis after radiotherapy for stage I lung cancer. At least ten counts were recorded for this clonotype. Antigen: not known. Study results and caveats: Gene usage, both TRBV and TRBJ, reportedly differed between patients with metastases and patients without them.

Researchers used two-round multiplex PCR to amplify TCR beta CDR3 starting from genomic DNA. TRBV and TRBJ genes each had their own specific primers in first-round PCR. The second PCR round used universal primers. One entry per CDR3 protein, called by TCRdb with MiXCR from the multiplex PCR reads. The data contain roughly 26,000 distinct CDR3 sequences, around 32% of them singletons. Germline-derived CDR1 and CDR2 are DFQATT and SNEGSKA (reference sequence). The ends were cut back, 4 bases at V and 5 bases at J, with 11 bases in the middle. The length of the CDR3 is 13 residues. The chain is built from TRBV20-1 and TRBJ2-2; D is perhaps TRBD2 (6 bases). Sequenced here: PBMCs, sampled before or after stereotactic body radiation therapy (not recorded which). The clonotype was recovered from a donor of 50 years or more with non-small cell lung cancer. As DNA, the CDR3 is TGCAGTGCTAAGCCTCTAGCGACCGGGGAGCTGTTTTTT. It yields the protein CSAKPLATGELFF.